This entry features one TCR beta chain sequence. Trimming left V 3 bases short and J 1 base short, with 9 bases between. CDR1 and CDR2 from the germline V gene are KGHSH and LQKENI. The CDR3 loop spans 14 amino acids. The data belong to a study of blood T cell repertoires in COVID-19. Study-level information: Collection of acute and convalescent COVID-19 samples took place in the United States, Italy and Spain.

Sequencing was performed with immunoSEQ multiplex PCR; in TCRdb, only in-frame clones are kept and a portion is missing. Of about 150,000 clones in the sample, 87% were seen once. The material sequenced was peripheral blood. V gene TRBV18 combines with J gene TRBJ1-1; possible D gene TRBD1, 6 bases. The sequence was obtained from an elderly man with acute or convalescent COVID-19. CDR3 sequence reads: CASSPGAWNTEAFF. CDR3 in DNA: TGTGCCAGCTCACCGGGGGCCTGGAACACTGAAGCTTTCTTT.